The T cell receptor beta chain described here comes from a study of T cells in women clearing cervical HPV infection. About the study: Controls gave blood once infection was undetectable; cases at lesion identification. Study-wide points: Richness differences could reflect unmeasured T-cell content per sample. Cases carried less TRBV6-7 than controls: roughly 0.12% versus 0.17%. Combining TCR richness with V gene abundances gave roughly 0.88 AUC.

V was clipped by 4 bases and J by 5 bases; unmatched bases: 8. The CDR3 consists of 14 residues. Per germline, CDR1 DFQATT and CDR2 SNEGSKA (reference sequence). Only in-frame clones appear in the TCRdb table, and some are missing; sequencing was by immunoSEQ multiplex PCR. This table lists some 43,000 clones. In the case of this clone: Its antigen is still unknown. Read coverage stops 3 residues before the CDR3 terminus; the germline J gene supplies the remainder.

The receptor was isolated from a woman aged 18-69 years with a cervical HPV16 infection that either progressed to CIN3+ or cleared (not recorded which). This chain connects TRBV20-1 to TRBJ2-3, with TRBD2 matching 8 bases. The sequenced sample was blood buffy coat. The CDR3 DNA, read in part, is TGCAGTGCTAAGCGGGGGACTGCTCAAGATACG. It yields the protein CSAKRGTAQDT. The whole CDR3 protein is CSAKRGTAQDTQYF.